The 26 T cell receptor beta chains below all came from one sample that was sequenced in a study of cytomegalovirus exposure and HLA in healthy donors. 13 Jbeta primers and 60 Vbeta primers were used for the PCR. Sequencing was performed with immunoSEQ multiplex PCR; in TCRdb, only in-frame clones are kept and a portion is missing. The sample holds about 130,000 clones, 72% seen once. Sequencing input: PBMCs. The receptors were gathered from a man over 45 in good health and CMV-seropositive.

V usage is TRBV28 and J usage is TRBJ2-7; 10 bases agree with TRBD1. CDR3 size: 13 residues. Per the germline V gene, CDR1 is MDHEN and CDR2 is SYDVKM. The trim removed 8 bases at V and 6 bases at J, leaving 7 bases unmatched. This CDR3 reads CASWGDRGTEQYF. DNA of the CDR3: TGTGCCAGCTGGGGGGACAGGGGAACCGAGCAGTACTTC.

The CDR3 DNA reads as TGTGCCAGCATGAGGCTTGGGAGCGAGCAGTACTTC. It yields the protein CASMRLGSEQYF. The V call is TRBV28, the J call TRBJ2-7; maybe TRBD2 (5 bases). The V end was cut by 7 bases, the J end by 6 bases, with 13 bases between. The CDR3 extends over 12 amino acids. Germline V CDR1 and CDR2: MDHEN, SYDVKM.

In this sample, this clone turned up a few times. The chain links TRBV7-9 to TRBJ2-5, with D perhaps matching TRBD2 (5 bases). This CDR3 has 14 amino acids. Germline CDR1 reads SEHNR; CDR2 reads FQNEAQ (reference sequence). The germline V and J ends were trimmed by 0 bases and 5 bases, with 10 bases remaining between them. The CDR3 DNA sequence: TGTGCCAGCAGCTTAGCTAGCGTCGCCGAGACCCAGTACTTC. It yields the protein CASSLASVAETQYF.

J is TRBJ2-2 and V is TRBV25-1; 9 nucleotides agree with TRBD1. This CDR3 is 15 amino acids long. In germline, CDR1 is MGHDK, CDR2 SYGVNS. With 4 bases clipped from V and 6 bases from J, the junction kept 6 bases outside the gene matches. The CDR3 DNA sequence: TGTGCCAGCAGTGGGGACAGGGCCGACGCCGGGGAGCTGTTTTTT. Encoded protein: CASSGDRADAGELFF. Using reference TRBV25-1 and TRBJ2-2 for the parts outside the CDR3, the full variable domain is EADIYQTPRYLVIGTGKKITLECSQTMGHDKMYWYQQDPGMELHLIHYSYGVNSTEKGDLSSESTVSRIRTEHFPLTLESARPSHTSQYLCASSGDRADAGELFFGEGSRLTVL.

This clone came up a few times. CDR3 sequence reads: CASSAGQERGYTF. In DNA, the CDR3 is TGTGCCAGTAGTGCGGGACAGGAGAGAGGCTACACCTTC. This rearrangement joins TRBV19 to TRBJ1-2; 8 bases line up with TRBD1. The CDR3 sequence is 13 residues long. Germline CDR1 is LNHDA and CDR2 is SQIVND (reference sequence). The trim removed 5 bases at V and 8 bases at J, leaving 7 bases unmatched.

The CDR3 DNA reads as TGTGCCAGCAGAGGAGCGGGGGAGACCCAGTACTTC. Translating it yields CASRGAGETQYF. The V call is TRBV6-1, the J call TRBJ2-5, with 7 positions matching TRBD2. Germline V gives CDR1 MNHNS, CDR2 SASEGT. The trim removed 6 bases at V and 5 bases at J, leaving 3 bases unmatched. CDR3 length equals 12 residues.

This clone has just a few counts. The chain is built from TRBV18 and TRBJ1-4; tentative D call: TRBD1 (5 bases). This CDR3 is built from 14 residues. Per germline, CDR1 KGHSH and CDR2 LQKENI. The V and J ends lost 1 base and 7 bases respectively, with 10 bases between them. The CDR3 here is CASSPQGLVEKLFF. In nucleotides, the CDR3 is TGTGCCAGCTCACCACAGGGGCTGGTTGAAAAACTGTTTTTT.

This clone was counted only a few times. CDR3 protein: CASSYRDSEFYGYTF. The CDR3 nucleotides read TGTGCCAGCAGTTACCGGGACAGTGAGTTCTATGGCTACACCTTC. The chain uses TRBV6-5 and TRBJ1-2; 7 positions agree with TRBD1. The trim removed 2 bases at V and 4 bases at J, leaving 7 bases unmatched. The length of the CDR3 is 15 residues. Germline assignment: CDR1 MNHEY and CDR2 SVGAGI.

The chain has TRBV19 and TRBJ1-1; D gene ambiguous. This CDR3 is built from 16 residues. Per germline, CDR1 LNHDA and CDR2 SQIVND (reference sequence). Trimming shortened V by 5 bases and J by 6 bases, and 22 bases separated the two germline ends. The CDR3 spells CASSAASFWLNAEAFF. CDR3 sequence (DNA): TGTGCCAGTAGTGCGGCGAGTTTTTGGCTAAATGCTGAAGCTTTCTTT.

Only a few counts were recorded for this clone. The chain combines TRBV5-1 with TRBJ1-1, with D possibly being TRBD1 (6 bases). Trimming removed 4 bases at V and 2 bases at J, with 15 bases between. CDR3 size: 15 residues. In germline, CDR1 is SGHRS, CDR2 YFSETQ. The CDR3 nucleotides are TGCGCCAGCAGCACCCTACAGGGAATTAACACTGAAGCTTTCTTT. Translated, it gives CASSTLQGINTEAFF.

The genes are TRBV4-1 and TRBJ1-5; the D is unclear. V was cut by 3 bases and J by 0 bases, with 9 bases left in between. This CDR3 is 15 amino acids long. CDR1 is MGHRA, CDR2 YSYEKL, per germline. CDR3 bases: TGCGCCAGCAGCCACCGGTTCGGTAGCAATCAGCCCCAGCATTTT. Its protein product is CASSHRFGSNQPQHF.

The J gene is TRBJ2-1, the V gene TRBV11-3, with D perhaps TRBD2 (5 bases). Trimming pared 5 bases from V and 7 bases from J, leaving 18 bases between. CDR1 is SGHNT, CDR2 YENEEA, per germline. The CDR3 sequence is 15 residues long. CDR3 DNA sequence: TGTGCCAGCAGCCTGCGGAGGACGGCTGAAAATGAGCAGTTCTTC. Its protein product is CASSLRRTAENEQFF.

Only a few counts were recorded for this clone. The chain employs TRBV29-1 and TRBJ2-5; 7 nucleotides agree with TRBD1. The germline V gene has CDR1 SQVTM and CDR2 ANQGSEA. This CDR3 is built from 13 residues. The junction had 7 bases not matched to a gene; V was cut back by 6 bases and J by 3 bases. CDR3 in amino acids: CSVVLGTEETQYF. The CDR3 nucleotides read TGCAGCGTCGTACTTGGGACAGAAGAGACCCAGTACTTC.

This chain connects TRBV5-1 to TRBJ1-4, with D perhaps TRBD1 (6 bases). Germline CDR1 SGHRS, CDR2 YFSETQ. The CDR3 contains 16 residues. V lost 6 bases and J lost 6, with 21 bases in between. Here the CDR3 reads CASNLSPGAGDEKLFF. The CDR3 region has the DNA TGCGCCAGCAACCTGTCCCCGGGGGCGGGGGATGAAAAACTGTTTTTT.

The genes are TRBV28 and TRBJ2-3, with 10 positions matching TRBD2. The V gene's germline CDR1 is MDHEN and CDR2 SYDVKM. Unmatched junction bases numbered 16, after V lost 8 bases and J lost 5 bases. The CDR3 covers 17 residues. CDR3 DNA: TGTGCCAGCGAGACCGGACACCTAGCGGGAGTGGGAGATACGCAGTATTTT. Its protein is CASETGHLAGVGDTQYF.

The chain links TRBV10-3 to TRBJ1-1; 7 bases agree with TRBD1. V lost 10 bases to trimming and J lost 2 bases; unmatched junction nucleotides: 10. This CDR3 spans 14 amino acids. Per the germline V gene, CDR1 is ENHRY and CDR2 is SYGVKD. The CDR3 nucleotides are TGTGCCACCGCCGGACAGGAAGCTAACACTGAAGCTTTCTTT. This codes for CATAGQEANTEAFF.

The rearrangement uses TRBV29-1 and TRBJ1-2; TRBD1 matches 12 bases. The CDR3 is 16 amino acids. Looked up from germline, CDR1 is SQVTM and CDR2 is ANQGSEA. V was pared by 7 bases and J by 2 bases, with 11 bases of the junction left unmatched. CDR3 DNA: TGCAGCGCCATACCGGGACAGGGGGCGCAGAACTATGGCTACACCTTC. It translates to CSAIPGQGAQNYGYTF.

The chain has TRBV27 and TRBJ2-7, with 8 bases aligning to TRBD1. The germline CDR1 and CDR2 sequences are MNHEY and SMNVEV (reference sequence). V was clipped by 6 bases and J by 2 bases; unmatched bases: 6. The CDR3 sequence is 14 residues long. The CDR3 loop reads CASRQTGAAYEQYF. CDR3 coding DNA: TGTGCCAGCAGGCAGACAGGGGCCGCCTACGAGCAGTACTTC.

The rearrangement uses TRBV6-1 and TRBJ2-7; 12 positions agree with TRBD2. CDR1 and CDR2 from the germline V gene are MNHNS and SASEGT. There are 14 residues in the CDR3. The junction had 5 bases not matched to a gene; V was cut back by 4 bases and J by 7 bases. CDR3 DNA: TGTGCCAGCAGTGTCCGACTAGCGGGAGAAGAGCAGTACTTC. Encoded protein: CASSVRLAGEEQYF.

The genes are TRBV2 and TRBJ2-7; the match to TRBD1 covers 8 bases. V trimming: 5 bases; J trimming: 0 bases; junction bases outside the gene matches: 3. Germline CDR1 SNHLY, CDR2 FYNNEI. The CDR3 covers 14 residues. The CDR3 reads CASSPDRASYEQYF. CDR3 in DNA: TGTGCCAGCAGTCCGGACAGGGCCTCCTACGAGCAGTACTTC.

This clone appeared a single time. The V and J genes are TRBV5-4 and TRBJ1-6; 9 bases line up with TRBD1. J gave up 9 bases and V 5 bases, and 12 bases lay outside the gene matches. The CDR3 is made up of 16 amino acids. Germline CDR1 reads SGHNT; CDR2 reads YYREEE (reference sequence). CDR3 residues: CASRRTGGAISSPLHF. DNA for the CDR3: TGTGCCAGCAGAAGAACAGGGGGCGCGATAAGTTCACCCCTCCACTTT.

A word on this clone: Sequence at one end of the junction differs from germline and may be a read error. The rearrangement joins TRBV6-6 to TRBJ1-2, with D unresolved. This CDR3 has 15 residues. Germline-derived CDR1 and CDR2 are MNHNY and SVGAGI (reference sequence). CDR3 nucleotides: TGTGCCAGCAGTGACTCTGAGGAGGGTGTTTATGGCTACACCTTC. Amino acid sequence: CASSDSEEGVYGYTF.

In this sample, this clone turned up a few times. The V call is TRBV27, the J call TRBJ1-2; a weak D match, TRBD1 (5 bases). Germline lookup yields CDR1 MNHEY and CDR2 SMNVEV (reference sequence). Trimming removed 6 bases from V and 11 bases from J, with 16 bases in between. The CDR3 runs to 12 residues. The CDR3 is CASSPGGAWYTF. The CDR3 bases are TGTGCCAGCAGCCCGGGGGGTGCGTGGTACACCTTC.

The rearrangement uses TRBV5-6 and TRBJ2-2; tentatively, D is TRBD1 (6 bases). CDR1 and CDR2 (germline): SGHDT, YYEEEE. The V end was cut by 3 bases, the J end by 2 bases, with 8 bases between. The CDR3 is made up of 14 amino acids. The CDR3 DNA sequence: TGTGCCAGCAGCTGGGACACCAACACCGGGGAGCTGTTTTTT. Amino acid sequence: CASSWDTNTGELFF.

This clone was recorded once. This chain joins TRBV10-1 and TRBJ2-2; D not certain. The V gene lost 3 bases and the J gene lost 1 base, with 6 bases spanning the gap. Germline loops: CDR1 WNHNN, CDR2 SYGVQD (reference sequence). CDR3 length: 14 amino acids. The CDR3 loop reads CASSDARNTGELFF. The CDR3 DNA reads as TGCGCCAGCAGTGATGCTAGGAACACCGGGGAGCTGTTTTTT.

The rearrangement links TRBV5-4 to TRBJ1-5, with a weak D call TRBD1 (5 bases). This CDR3 is 15 amino acids long. In germline, CDR1 is SGHNT, CDR2 YYREEE (reference sequence). Trimming took 6 bases from V and 6 from J, leaving 19 bases between them. CDR3 protein: CASIPGGSGGQPQHF. The CDR3 bases are TGTGCCAGCATCCCGGGGGGATCGGGGGGTCAGCCCCAGCATTTT.